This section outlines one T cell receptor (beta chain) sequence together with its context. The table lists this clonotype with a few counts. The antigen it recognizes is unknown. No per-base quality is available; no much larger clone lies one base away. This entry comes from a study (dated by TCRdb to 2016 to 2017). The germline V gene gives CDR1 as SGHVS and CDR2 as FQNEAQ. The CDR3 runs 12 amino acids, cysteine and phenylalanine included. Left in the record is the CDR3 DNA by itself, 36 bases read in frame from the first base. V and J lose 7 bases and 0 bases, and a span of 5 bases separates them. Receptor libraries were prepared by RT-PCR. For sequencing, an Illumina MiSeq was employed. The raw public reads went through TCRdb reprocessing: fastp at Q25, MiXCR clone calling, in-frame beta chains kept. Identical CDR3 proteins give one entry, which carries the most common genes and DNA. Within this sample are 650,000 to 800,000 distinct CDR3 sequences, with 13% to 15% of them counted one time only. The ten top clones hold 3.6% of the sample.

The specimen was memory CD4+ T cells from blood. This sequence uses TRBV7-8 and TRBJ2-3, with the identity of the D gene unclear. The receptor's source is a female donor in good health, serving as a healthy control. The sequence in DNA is TGTGCCAGCACCCTAAGCACAGATACGCAGTATTTT. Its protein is CASTLSTDTQYF.